The 32 T cell receptor beta chains in this list originate from one sample, sequenced in a study of tumor and adjacent non-tumor tissue in lung cancer. The template was RNA from unsorted bulk tissue. Three rounds of nested PCR, following a modified ARM-PCR protocol, produced the TCRbeta library. A single record per CDR3 protein comes from TCRdb applying MiXCR to the multiplex PCR reads. The sample contains 100,000 to 120,000 distinct CDR3 sequences, under 90% of which appear only once. Material for sequencing was lung tumor tissue. The receptor source for this set is a man aged 65-85 years with non-small cell lung cancer.

J is TRBJ1-1 and V is TRBV29-1, with unresolved D. Germline-derived CDR1 and CDR2 are SQVTM and ANQGSEA. V lost 5 bases and J 6 bases, leaving 13 bases between the germline ends. CDR3 length: 12 amino acids. In DNA, the CDR3 is TGCAGCGTTACTGCGGAGAGGCCTGAAGCTTTCTTT. It encodes CSVTAERPEAFF.

V gene TRBV6-1 combines with J gene TRBJ1-5; D remains unclear. V gave up 7 bases and J gave up 9 bases, with 10 bases separating them. CDR3 length: 11 amino acids. Looked up from germline, CDR1 is MNHNS and CDR2 is SASEGT. The CDR3 here is CASTGDRPQHF. The CDR3 DNA follows: TGTGCCAGCACTGGTGATCGGCCCCAGCATTTT.

Notes on this clonotype: The CDR3 carries no conserved terminal phenylalanine or tryptophan, so it likely arises from a read error. This chain links TRBV29-1 with TRBJ1-2, with D unresolved. In germline, CDR1 is SQVTM, CDR2 ANQGSEA. V lost 5 bases and J lost 5, with 15 bases in between. This CDR3 has 13 amino acids. CDR3 bases: TGCAGCGTTATCCAGACGGGAGCATATGGCTACACCTTA. Amino acid sequence: CSVIQTGAYGYTL.

This clonotype was picked up many times. The chain combines TRBV28 with TRBJ1-5, with TRBD1 matching 7 bases. This CDR3 is built from 16 residues. With V trimmed by 5 bases and J by 3 bases, 10 bases remained unmatched. CDR1 and CDR2 (germline): MDHEN, SYDVKM. CDR3 bases: TGTGCCAGCAGTCCGCGTAAACAGGGGATCAATCAGCCCCAGCATTTT. Translated, it gives CASSPRKQGINQPQHF.

This clonotype was seen just once. Since a much larger clone is just one base distant, this may be a read error. The genes are TRBV20-1 and TRBJ2-5, with TRBD1 matching 9 bases. The V segment lost 3 bases and the J segment 4 bases; nucleotides outside the gene matches: 6. The CDR3 sequence is 14 residues long. In germline, CDR1 is DFQATT, CDR2 SNEGSKA (reference sequence). CDR3: CSASPGTGIETQYF. DNA for the CDR3: TGCAGTGCTAGCCCGGGGACAGGGATAGAGACCCAGTACTTC.

This clonotype was counted once. This CDR3 is missing its conserved last phenylalanine or tryptophan, likely due to a read error. The J gene is TRBJ2-5, the V gene TRBV13; D unresolved. The CDR3 extends over 14 amino acids. Germline loops: CDR1 PRHDT, CDR2 FYEKMQ (reference sequence). CDR3 sequence: CACSLGRVGETQYI. DNA of the CDR3: TGTGCCTGCAGCTTAGGCCGGGTAGGAGAGACCCAGTACATC.

Points on this clonotype: A read error may be the cause here, since a much bigger clone is one base away. This sequence joins TRBV5-1 and TRBJ2-3; TRBD1 is a possible D gene (6 bases). CDR1 and CDR2 from the germline V gene are SGHRS and YFSETQ. The CDR3 sequence is 14 residues long. In DNA, the CDR3 is TGCGCCAGCACCTTGGGACATAGTACAGATACGCAGTATTTT. This encodes CASTLGHSTDTQYF. Filled out from reference TRBV5-1 and TRBJ2-3, the complete variable domain reads KAGVTQTPRYLIKTRGQQVTLSCSPISGHRSVSWYQQTPGQGLQFLFEYFSETQRNKGNFPGRFSGRQFSNSRSEMNVSTLELGDSALYLCASTLGHSTDTQYFGPGTRLTVL.

The V and J genes are TRBV5-1 and TRBJ2-5; TRBD1 aligns across 7 bases. V was pared by 4 bases and J by 4 bases, with 13 bases of the junction left unmatched. Germline V gene lookup returns CDR1 SGHRS and CDR2 YFSETQ. CDR3 length: 16 amino acids. The DNA of the CDR3 is TGCGCCAGCAGCAGCCGGGACAGACGGTTACTAGAGACCCAGTACTTC. Translating gives CASSSRDRRLLETQYF.

For this clonotype: Mismatch with germline at one junction end may stem from a read error. The chain uses TRBV10-3 and TRBJ2-7; D is perhaps TRBD1 or TRBD2 (5 bases each). The CDR3 runs 15 residues. Germline CDR1 and CDR2: ENHRY and SYGVKD. CDR3: CVISGGVQRSYEQYF. DNA for the CDR3: TGTGTCATCAGTGGGGGAGTCCAAAGGTCCTACGAGCAGTACTTC.

Regarding this clonotype: This likely comes from a read error, as the CDR3 has no conserved phenylalanine or tryptophan at its end. The chain links TRBV6-5 to TRBJ1-1; 9 nucleotides agree with TRBD1. The germline CDR1 and CDR2 sequences are MNHEY and SVGAGI. The CDR3 is 17 amino acids. CDR3 coding DNA: TGTGTCAGCAGGCAAACCCAGGACAGGGGATGGGGCACTGAAGCTTTCTAT. This sequence encodes CVSRQTQDRGWGTEAFY.

Concerning this clonotype itself: A much larger clone sits a single nucleotide away, making a read error possible. V and J are TRBV10-3 and TRBJ1-6, with 9 nucleotides matching TRBD1. Germline V gene sequence: CDR1 ENHRY, CDR2 SYGVKD. The V segment lost 10 bases and the J segment 1 base; nucleotides outside the gene matches: 8. CDR3 length: 16 residues. CDR3 region: CATGTGRVSYNSPLHF. The DNA for the CDR3 is TGTGCCACCGGGACAGGGCGAGTGTCCTATAATTCACCCCTCCACTTT.

This clonotype has just one count. The junction and the germline gene differ at one end; a read error may be behind it. The rearrangement links TRBV11-3 to TRBJ2-1; D may be TRBD2 (7 bases). Germline lookup yields CDR1 SGHNT and CDR2 YENEEA. The CDR3 is 16 amino acids. DNA for the CDR3: TGTGCCAGCAGCCCCGAGGGGGGGCTGTGGAAAAGTGAGCAGCTCTTC. Its translation is CASSPEGGLWKSEQLF.

The rearrangement joins TRBV11-2 to TRBJ2-3, with D uncertain. CDR3 length equals 16 residues. CDR1 is SGHAT, CDR2 FQNNGV, per germline. Trimming removed 3 bases from V and 12 bases from J, with 25 bases in between. The CDR3 coding sequence is TGTGCCAGCAGCTTCTCGTTCGGCTATAGCACAGTTACACAGTATTTT. It translates to CASSFSFGYSTVTQYF.

This rearrangement joins TRBV6-2 or TRBV6-3 to TRBJ2-5; 8 bases map to TRBD2. V lost 10 bases and J lost 4; bases outside the gene matches: 11. Germline lookup yields CDR1 MNHEY and CDR2 SVGEGT. The CDR3 contains 14 residues. As DNA, the CDR3 is TGTGCCACCGAGGGACTAGGGACGTCAGAGACCCAGTACTTC. This translates into CATEGLGTSETQYF.

The chain uses TRBV6-2 or TRBV6-3 and TRBJ2-3; D gene ambiguous. The CDR3 runs 14 residues. V dropped 10 bases and J dropped 5 bases, with 19 bases sitting between them. The V gene's germline CDR1 is MNHEY and CDR2 SVGEGT. The CDR3 loop reads CANKDRTNKDTQYF. CDR3 nucleotides: TGTGCCAACAAGGATCGGACGAACAAAGATACGCAGTATTTT.

A word on this clonotype: In this CDR3 the conserved last residue, phenylalanine or tryptophan, is missing, so a read error is likely. V usage is TRBV6-5 and J usage is TRBJ2-5; D is perhaps TRBD2 (5 bases). V gave up 6 bases and J gave up 5 bases, with 13 bases separating them. The CDR3 covers 13 residues. Germline CDR1 MNHEY, CDR2 SVGAGI. CDR3 nucleotides: TGTGCCAGCAGAGGTACTAGATCCGAGACCCAGTACTCC. Translating it yields CASRGTRSETQYS.

There are many counts of this clonotype. Here the CDR3 reads CASSLFGSGTEAFF. The CDR3 DNA reads TGTGCCAGCAGCTTATTTGGGTCGGGCACTGAAGCTTTCTTT. V usage is TRBV5-5 and J usage is TRBJ1-1; no firm D call. This CDR3 contains 14 residues. V was shortened by 2 bases and J by 4 bases, with 12 bases between the two germline ends. Germline V gives CDR1 SGHKS, CDR2 YYEKEE (reference sequence).

This clonotype was counted only a few times. An end of the junction does not agree with germline; a read error may underlie this. This chain joins TRBV18 and TRBJ2-7; D gene uncertain. CDR1 is KGHSH and CDR2 is LQKENI in the germline V gene. This CDR3 spans 13 amino acids. CDR3 residues: CASSPPTQDEQYF. In DNA, the CDR3 is TGTGCCAGTTCACCACCTACTCAGGACGAGCAGTACTTC.

Concerning this clonotype itself: A read error may account for a junction end that differs from germline. V usage is TRBV11-2 and J usage is TRBJ2-3; no firm D call. The V gene's germline CDR1 is SGHAT and CDR2 FQNNGV. CDR3 length: 13 residues. In DNA form, the CDR3 reads TGTGCCACGTCCGGTCGGAGCACAGATACGCAACATTTT. This encodes CATSGRSTDTQHF.

Comment on this clonotype: The junction and the germline gene differ at one end; a read error may be behind it. V is TRBV10-3 and J is TRBJ2-1, with 8 bases identical to TRBD1. Looked up from germline, CDR1 is ENHRY and CDR2 is SYGVKD. The CDR3 runs to 14 residues. The CDR3 protein is CAISSGQGVLEQFF. CDR3 nucleotides: TGTGCCATCAGTTCAGGACAGGGAGTACTTGAGCAATTCTTC.

Notes on this clonotype: The CDR3 end shows no conserved phenylalanine or tryptophan, and so a read error is likely. It is unclear where the CDR3 begins or ends on the DNA, so no DNA is shown, and the CDR3 is as TCRdb lists it. This chain connects TRBV11-3 to TRBJ2-1. The CDR3 totals 13 residues, both ends included. Germline assignment: CDR1 SGHNT and CDR2 YENEEA. The CDR3 region is CAGSLVQYNEQIL.

Comment on this clonotype: A read error is possible here, since a much larger clone lies one base away. The conserved final phenylalanine or tryptophan is absent from the CDR3, which likely points to a read error. The chain combines TRBV5-1 with TRBJ2-6; D unclear. The CDR3 has 16 amino acids. Germline CDR1 is SGHRS and CDR2 is YFSETQ. The germline V and J ends were trimmed by 0 bases and 0 bases, with 7 bases remaining between them. CDR3 protein: CASSLVSPSGANVLTI. The CDR3 nucleotides read TGCGCCAGCAGCTTGGTAAGCCCCTCTGGGGCCAACGTCCTGACTATC.

A few counts support this clonotype. This chain links TRBV11-3 with TRBJ2-1, with D possibly matching TRBD2 (5 bases). Germline V gives CDR1 SGHNT, CDR2 YENEEA. This CDR3 is built from 15 residues. Trimming removed 3 bases at V and 8 bases at J, with 17 bases between. This CDR3 is CASSLSPGRGYEQFF. The DNA of the CDR3 is TGTGCCAGCAGCTTGAGCCCGGGTCGGGGTTATGAGCAGTTCTTC.

As to this clonotype: Mismatch with germline at one junction end may stem from a read error. The genes are TRBV10-3 and TRBJ1-4, with D unresolved. CDR1 ENHRY and CDR2 SYGVKD come from the germline V gene. CDR3 length equals 15 residues. This CDR3 is CVISNRGGYNEKLFF. The CDR3 DNA reads TGTGTCATCAGTAATCGAGGCGGTTATAATGAAAAACTGTTTTTT.

This clonotype was seen just once. The chain recombines TRBV6-2 or TRBV6-3 with TRBJ2-1; D uncertain. The V end was cut by 5 bases, the J end by 6 bases, with 17 bases between. Germline loops: CDR1 MNHEY, CDR2 SVGEGT. CDR3 size: 15 residues. CDR3 coding DNA: TGTGCCAGCAGTCCGAGGCTAGACAATACCAATGAGCAGTTCTTC. This sequence encodes CASSPRLDNTNEQFF.

In this sample, this clonotype turned up many times. The chain uses TRBV6-2 or TRBV6-3 and TRBJ2-1; a weak D match, TRBD2 (5 bases). This CDR3 has 15 amino acids. CDR1 and CDR2 (germline): MNHEY, SVGEGT. Trimming stripped 5 bases from V and 3 bases from J, with 14 bases between. CDR3 nucleotides: TGTGCCAGCAGTGAGGGTGACTATGACTACAATGAGCAGTTCTTC. Translation gives CASSEGDYDYNEQFF.

This clonotype was counted a single time. J is TRBJ1-1 and V is TRBV6-4; 7 nucleotides align to TRBD1. With V trimmed by 10 bases and J by 2 bases, 7 bases remained unmatched. Germline CDR1 MRHNA, CDR2 SNTAGT. The length of the CDR3 is 13 residues. CDR3 sequence: CAISDRVNTEAFF. In DNA form, the CDR3 reads TGTGCCATTAGTGACAGGGTCAACACTGAAGCTTTCTTT.

As to this clonotype: A much larger clone differs by one base, so this may be a read error. J is TRBJ1-5 and V is TRBV28; D is perhaps TRBD1 (5 bases). The CDR3 length is 12 residues. The germline V gene has CDR1 MDHEN and CDR2 SYDVKM. CDR3 residues: CDSGDLGQPQHF. The CDR3 coding sequence is TGTGACAGCGGGGACTTGGGTCAGCCCCAGCATTTT. Full variable domain (rest looked up from reference TRBV28 and TRBJ1-5): DVKVTQSSRYLVKRTGEKVFLECVQDMDHENMFWYRQDPGLGLRLIYFSYDVKMKEKGDIPEGYSVSREKKERFSLILESASTNQTSMYLCDSGDLGQPQHFGDGTRLSIL.

In this sample, this clonotype is large. The chain combines TRBV29-1 with TRBJ2-7, with D perhaps matching TRBD1 or TRBD2 (5 bases each). V shed 7 bases and J shed 6 bases, with 16 bases lying between them. Looked up from germline, CDR1 is SQVTM and CDR2 is ANQGSEA. This CDR3 comprises 12 residues. The DNA of the CDR3 is TGCAGCGCCTGGGGGACGAACCCCGAGCAGTACTTC. Translated, it gives CSAWGTNPEQYF.

The chain combines TRBV5-1 with TRBJ2-7; 9 nucleotides match TRBD2. Germline CDR1 reads SGHRS; CDR2 reads YFSETQ. This CDR3 has 14 residues. The trim removed 8 bases at V and 3 bases at J, leaving 9 bases unmatched. The CDR3 bases are TGCGCCAGAGGCCTGGGACTAGCCTACTACGAGCAGTACTTC. It specifies CARGLGLAYYEQYF.

Details on this clonotype: The junction does not match germline at one end; this may be a read error. The V call is TRBV6-6, the J call TRBJ1-5; 8 nucleotides match TRBD1. Germline assignment: CDR1 MNHNY and CDR2 SVGAGI (reference sequence). CDR3 length: 18 residues. The CDR3 is CSSSYSDRGAWRSWPQHF. The CDR3 DNA reads as TGTTCCAGCAGTTACTCCGACAGGGGAGCATGGAGGTCATGGCCCCAGCATTTT.

As concerns this clonotype: One junction end does not reproduce the germline sequence, and a read error may be involved. The rearrangement joins TRBV28 to TRBJ2-1, with D possibly being TRBD1 (6 bases). The CDR3 consists of 15 residues. The germline V gene encodes CDR1 MDHEN and CDR2 SYDVKM. The DNA for the CDR3 is TGTGCCAGCAGTTTCAAGCAGGGGATTGGTGGTGAGCAGCTCTTC. Amino acid sequence: CASSFKQGIGGEQLF.